What follows is one T cell receptor beta chain and its context. Its specificity is unknown. Germline V lookup: CDR1 SGHRS, CDR2 YFSETQ. The CDR3 covers 14 residues. The ends were cut back, 2 bases at V and 0 bases at J, with 8 bases in the middle. This sample is drawn from a study of OX40 agonist ivuxolimab in advanced cancers. Study-level information: With ivuxolimab, an agonistic anti-OX40 (CD134) antibody, patients were treated. Patients undergoing dose escalation presented with hepatocellular carcinoma, melanoma, renal cell or head and neck cancer. Partial responses occurred in three patients (one hepatocellular carcinoma, two cutaneous melanoma). Overall study results and limits: Doses of 0.1 to 3.0 mg/kg were accompanied by clonal expansion of CD4+ and CD8+ blood T cells by week 6.

Clones were sequenced by immunoSEQ multiplex PCR, and TCRdb holds only the in-frame ones, with some missing. The table has 40,000 to 45,000 clones, 80% seen once. Here the sequenced sample was CD4+ or CD8+ T cells sorted from blood, taken in a trial of the OX40 agonist ivuxolimab. This chain joins TRBV5-1 and TRBJ2-5; D not resolved. This TCR was recovered from an adult with an advanced solid tumor such as melanoma, head and neck, liver or kidney cancer. The CDR3 DNA reads TGCGCCAGCAGCTTCCGAGGAGACCAAGAGACCCAGTACTTC. This translates into CASSFRGDQETQYF.